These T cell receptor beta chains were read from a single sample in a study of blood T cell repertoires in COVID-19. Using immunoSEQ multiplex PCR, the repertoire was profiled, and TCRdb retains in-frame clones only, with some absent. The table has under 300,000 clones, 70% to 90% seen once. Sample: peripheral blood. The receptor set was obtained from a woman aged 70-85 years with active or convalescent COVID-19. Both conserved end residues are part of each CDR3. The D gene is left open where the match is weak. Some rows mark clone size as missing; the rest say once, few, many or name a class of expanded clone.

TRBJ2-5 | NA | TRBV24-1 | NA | CATAKVGGGTSETQYF | TGTGCCACCGCCAAAGTAGGGGGGGGCACATCGGAGACCCAGTACTTC
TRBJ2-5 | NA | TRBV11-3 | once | CASSSGVSETQYF | TGTGCCAGCAGCTCGGGAGTAAGCGAGACCCAGTACTTC
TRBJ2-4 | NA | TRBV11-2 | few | CASSVPGLAKNIQYF | TGTGCCAGCAGCGTCCCCGGTCTAGCCAAAAACATTCAGTACTTC
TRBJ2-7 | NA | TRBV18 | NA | CASSGAGAYEQYF | TGTGCCAGCTCGGGGGCGGGGGCCTACGAGCAGTACTTC
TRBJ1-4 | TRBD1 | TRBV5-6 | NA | CASSLKRDRGRGTNEKLFF | TGTGCCAGCAGCTTGAAACGGGACAGGGGGCGCGGGACTAATGAAAAACTGTTTTTT
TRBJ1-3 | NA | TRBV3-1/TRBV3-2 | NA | CASSPGWSGNTIYF | TGTGCCAGCAGCCCCGGGTGGTCTGGAAACACCATATATTTT
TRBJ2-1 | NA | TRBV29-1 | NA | CSVATTHNEQFF | TGCAGCGTAGCTACCACTCACAATGAGCAGTTCTTC
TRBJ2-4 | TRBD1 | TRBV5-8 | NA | CASSSRTGRPGIQYF | TGTGCCAGCAGCTCCCGGACAGGGCGGCCGGGAATTCAGTACTTC
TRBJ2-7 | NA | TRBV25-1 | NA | CASSETLTGLRYEQYF | TGTGCCAGCAGTGAGACCCTCACAGGGCTCCGCTACGAGCAGTACTTC
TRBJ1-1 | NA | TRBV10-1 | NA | CASSESAGLQAFF | TGCGCCAGCAGCGAATCGGCAGGGCTGCAAGCTTTCTTT
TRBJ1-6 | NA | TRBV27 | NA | CASSSGGTGSPLHF | TGTGCCAGCAGTTCCGGGGGGACGGGGTCACCCCTCCACTTT
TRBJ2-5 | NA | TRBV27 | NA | CASSLGRTTQETQYF | TGTGCCAGCAGTTTAGGCCGTACCACCCAAGAGACCCAGTACTTC
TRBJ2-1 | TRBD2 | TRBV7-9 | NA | CASSAPWGRGNNEQFF | TGTGCCAGCAGCGCCCCCTGGGGGAGGGGAAACAATGAGCAGTTCTTC
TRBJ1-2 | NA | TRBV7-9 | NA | CASSLADRASNYGYTF | TGTGCCAGCAGCTTAGCTGACAGAGCCTCCAACTATGGCTACACCTTC
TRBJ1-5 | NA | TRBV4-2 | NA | CASSQGVDQPQHF | TGTGCCAGCAGCCAAGGCGTCGATCAGCCCCAGCATTTT
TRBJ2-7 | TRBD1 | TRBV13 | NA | CASSREITGTGGKSPYEQYF | TGTGCCAGCAGCCGCGAGATAACCGGGACAGGGGGCAAGTCTCCCTACGAGCAGTACTTC
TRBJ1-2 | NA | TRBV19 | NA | CASSPAEQSYGYTF | TGTGCCAGTAGTCCCGCCGAACAGTCCTATGGCTACACCTTC
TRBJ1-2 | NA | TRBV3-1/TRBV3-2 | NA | CASSQDPQTGGHGYTF | TGTGCCAGCAGCCAAGATCCCCAGACAGGAGGCCATGGCTACACCTTC
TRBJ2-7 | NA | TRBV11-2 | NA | CASSSRPSYEQYF | TGTGCCAGCAGCTCCCGTCCCTCCTACGAGCAGTACTTC
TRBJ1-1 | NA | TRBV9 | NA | CASSPVESWGTRGFF | TGTGCCAGCAGCCCCGTAGAGAGTTGGGGCACCCGAGGTTTCTTT
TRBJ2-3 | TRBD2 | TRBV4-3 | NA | CASSQDGASGGTDTQYF | TGCGCCAGCAGCCAAGATGGGGCGAGCGGGGGCACAGATACGCAGTATTTT